This is a list of T cell receptor beta chains from one sample in a study of molecular identifiers for immune sequencing clone quantification. TCRdb called the PCR reads again in MiXCR, with one record for every CDR3 protein. The repertoire holds nearly 55,000 distinct CDR3 sequences, with roughly a third as singletons. The sequenced material came from naive CD8+ T cells from blood, with Jurkat cell RNA spiked in. Receptors were obtained from a human donor in good health. Some libraries in this study had Jurkat cell RNA spiked in. Both conserved end residues are part of each CDR3. Fields, in order: D gene, V gene, clone size, J gene, CDR3 DNA, CDR3 protein. A D gene is named only where the DNA matches it firmly. Clone sizes are given selectively: once, few, many, or a class where the clone is expanded.

>.|TRBV9|.|TRBJ2-3
TGTGCCAGCCGCCCCTCTGGAGGGGGCGCAGATACGCAGTATTTT
CASRPSGGGADTQYF
>TRBD1|TRBV19|.|TRBJ1-4
TGTGCCAGTAGCCCCGGGACAGGGGGCCTGGAGGAAAAACTGGTTTTT
CASSPGTGGLEEKLVF
>.|TRBV6-4|many|TRBJ2-2
TGTGCCAGCAGTGACGGGGGGCACACCGGGGAGCTGTTTTTT
CASSDGGHTGELFF
>.|TRBV12-3/TRBV12-4|many|TRBJ1-5
TGTGCCAGCAGCCTAATGTGGGACAGCAATCAGCCCCAGCATTTT
CASSLMWDSNQPQHF
>.|TRBV28|.|TRBJ2-1
TGTGCCAGCAGTTTATGGACTCAGGGTGAGCAGTCCTTC
CASSLWTQGEQSF
>TRBD2|TRBV19|.|TRBJ2-4
TGTGCCAGTAGTACTAGCGGGGGTGCCAAAAACATTCAGTACTTC
CASSTSGGAKNIQYF
>TRBD1|TRBV12-3/TRBV12-4|few|TRBJ2-7
TGTGCCAGCAGTTTCGGACAGGGGGAAAGATTCTACGAGCAGTACTTC
CASSFGQGERFYEQYF
>TRBD1|TRBV27|.|TRBJ2-7
TGTGCCAGCAGTTTTTCTAGGACAGGGGGCTCCTACGAGCAGTACTTC
CASSFSRTGGSYEQYF
>.|TRBV20-1|few|TRBJ2-5
TGCAGTGCTAGAACTCCCTCCGGGACCCAGCAGGGGACCCAGTACTTC
CSARTPSGTQQGTQYF
>.|TRBV24-1|.|TRBJ2-5
TGTGCCACCAGTGATGGAGGGACCCGGGAGACCCAGTACTTC
CATSDGGTRETQYF
>TRBD1|TRBV9|many|TRBJ2-4
TGTGCCAGCAGTGAAGGACAGGCGGCCAAAAACATTCAGTACTTC
CASSEGQAAKNIQYF
>TRBD1|TRBV27|many|TRBJ1-1
TGTGCCAGCAGGACAGGGGGCTTCACTGAAGCTTTCTTT
CASRTGGFTEAFF
>TRBD1|TRBV12-3/TRBV12-4|.|TRBJ1-3
TGTGCCAGCACTATCCACCTGGGGACAGGTAAAACTGGAAACACCATATATTTT
CASTIHLGTGKTGNTIYF
>TRBD2|TRBV20-1|.|TRBJ2-3
TGCAGTGCTAGCGGGAGGGCCGGTGCAGATACGCAGTATTTT
CSASGRAGADTQYF
>.|TRBV28|many|TRBJ1-3
TGTGCCAGCAGTCTGACAGGAGAGGGAAACACCATATATTTT
CASSLTGEGNTIYF
>TRBD2|TRBV18|few|TRBJ2-3
TGTGCCAGCTCACCCAAAATACTAGCGGCGGTAACAGATACGCAGTATTTT
CASSPKILAAVTDTQYF
>TRBD2|TRBV7-2|.|TRBJ2-2
TGTGCCAGCAGCTGGACTAGCGGGAGTACCGGGGAGCTGTTTTTT
CASSWTSGSTGELFF
>.|TRBV7-8|many|TRBJ2-7
TGTGCCAGCACTTCGCCGACTAGACCCTACGAGCAGTACTTC
CASTSPTRPYEQYF
>.|TRBV28|many|TRBJ2-7
TGTGCCAGCGGGCCATTCTCCTACGAGCAGTACTTC
CASGPFSYEQYF
>.|TRBV3-1|.|TRBJ2-7
TGTGCCAGCAGCCAAGCCGGGACATTCTCCTACGAGCAGTACTTC
CASSQAGTFSYEQYF
>.|TRBV2|many|TRBJ2-3
TGTGCCAGCAGTGAACCAGGGAGCACAGATACGCAGTATTTT
CASSEPGSTDTQYF
>.|TRBV29-1|.|TRBJ2-1
TGCAGCGCCCCTAACTACAATGAGCAGTTCTTC
CSAPNYNEQFF
>TRBD2|TRBV4-3|few|TRBJ2-3
TGCGCCAGCAGCACTAAAATTATTCGGGAGGGCGATACCACAGATACGCAGTATTTT
CASSTKIIREGDTTDTQYF
>.|TRBV6-2/TRBV6-3|.|TRBJ1-1
TGTGCCAGCAGGGAGAGGACTGAAGCTTTCTTT
CASRERTEAFF
>TRBD1|TRBV7-9|once|TRBJ1-5
TGTGCCAGCAGCTCGACAGGGAGCAATCAGCCCCAGCATTTT
CASSSTGSNQPQHF
>.|TRBV5-3|.|TRBJ1-1
TGTGCCAGCAGCTTCTTTATCCAGGGGACATGGAACACTGTGGACTTT
CASSFFIQGTWNTVDF
>TRBD2|TRBV27|.|TRBJ2-7
TGTGCCAGCTCGCGGGAGAACGAGCAGTACTTC
CASSRENEQYF
>.|TRBV4-1|.|TRBJ2-7
TGCGCCAGCAGCCAAGATCCGGTAGCTATCGAGCAGTACTTC
CASSQDPVAIEQYF
>TRBD2|TRBV7-8|medium-sized|TRBJ2-3
TGTGCCAGCAGCTCACTAGCGGGGCCCACAGATACGCAGTATTTT
CASSSLAGPTDTQYF
>.|TRBV4-3|few|TRBJ2-7
TGCGCCAGCAGCCAGAAGGACGGAGCCCTGTACTTC
CASSQKDGALYF
>TRBD2|TRBV27|.|TRBJ2-5
TGTGCCAGCAGTCAGGGACTAGCGGGAGTACAGGAGACCCAGTACTTC
CASSQGLAGVQETQYF
>.|TRBV24-1|.|TRBJ2-1
TGTGCCAACAGTGATTTGCGTGGCAATATCAATGAGCAGTTCTTC
CANSDLRGNINEQFF
>.|TRBV6-5|many|TRBJ1-3
TGTGCCAGCAGCGATGGACAGAGCTCTGGAAACACCATATATTTT
CASSDGQSSGNTIYF
>.|TRBV20-1|few|TRBJ2-2
TGCAGTGCTGACAACACCGGGGAGCTGTTTTTT
CSADNTGELFF
>.|TRBV12-3/TRBV12-4|many|TRBJ1-5
TGTGCCAGCAGTTTAGGGGGAGGAGGTAATCAGCCCCAGCATTTT
CASSLGGGGNQPQHF
>.|TRBV19|few|TRBJ2-1
TGTGCCAGTAGTATAGGGGGTCGGAATGAGCAGTTCTTC
CASSIGGRNEQFF
>.|TRBV7-2|.|TRBJ2-3
TGTGCCAGCAGCTTATTAAGTGGTACAGGAACTTTGAGCACAGATACGCAGTATTTT
CASSLLSGTGTLSTDTQYF
>TRBD1|TRBV3-1|.|TRBJ2-7
TGTGCCAGCAGCCCCCCCAGGAGGGACAGGGTCGAGCAGTACTTC
CASSPPRRDRVEQYF
>.|TRBV6-5|few|TRBJ2-5
TGTGCCAGCGGCTTAGGACGTCCGGGGCAAGAGACCCAGTACTTC
CASGLGRPGQETQYF
>.|TRBV28|few|TRBJ2-5
TGTGCCAGCAGCCAGGTGGTGGCAGTCCAAGAGACCCAGTACTTC
CASSQVVAVQETQYF
>.|TRBV4-1|.|TRBJ2-7
TGCGCCAGCAGCCAACTGACTCGCGGAGAGGACGAGCAGTACTTC
CASSQLTRGEDEQYF
>.|TRBV27|many|TRBJ2-2
TGTGCCAGCAGTTTTTTAACCGGGGAGCTGTTTTTT
CASSFLTGELFF
>TRBD1|TRBV20-1|.|TRBJ2-3
TGCAGTCGTACAGGGGACACAGATACGCAGTATTTT
CSRTGDTDTQYF
>TRBD2|TRBV28|few|TRBJ2-1
TGTGCCAGCAGTTCCCTATCCCCCGGGACTAGAGCTTACAATGAGCAGTTCTTC
CASSSLSPGTRAYNEQFF
>TRBD2|TRBV5-5|many|TRBJ2-3
TGTGCCAGCAGCTTGGGCGGACTAGCAGCAGATACGCAGTATTTT
CASSLGGLAADTQYF
>.|TRBV11-2|few|TRBJ2-7
TGTGCCAGCAGCTTATGGGAAGGGAACGAGCAGTACTTC
CASSLWEGNEQYF
>.|TRBV11-2|.|TRBJ2-6
TGTGCCAGCAGCTTAGGGCGCGGAGGGGCCAACGTCCTGACTTTC
CASSLGRGGANVLTF
>.|TRBV20-1|.|TRBJ1-1
TGCAGTGCTAAATTTAGCCGTAACACTGAAGCTTACTTT
CSAKFSRNTEAYF
>.|TRBV6-2/TRBV6-3|.|TRBJ1-5
TGTGCCAGCAGTCAGGGGACCCGGACCAATCAGCCCCAGCATTTT
CASSQGTRTNQPQHF
>.|TRBV9|.|TRBJ2-5
TGTGCCAGCAGCGTAGACCCGACAAGGCCCACAGAGACCCAGTACTTC
CASSVDPTRPTETQYF
>.|TRBV7-9|.|TRBJ1-1
TGTGCCAGCAGCTACCTGTTGGACAGTCTGAACACTGAAGCTTTCTTT
CASSYLLDSLNTEAFF
>.|TRBV6-6|few|TRBJ2-5
TGTGCCAGCGGGTCGAACCAAGAGACCCAGTACTTC
CASGSNQETQYF
>TRBD2|TRBV28|few|TRBJ2-5
TGTGCCAGCAGTCGTCACGGGACCGGGACTAGAAATCAAGAGACCCAGTACTTC
CASSRHGTGTRNQETQYF
>.|TRBV4-3|.|TRBJ2-7
TGCGCCAGCAGCCAAGATGTTATTAGCGGCCACACCATAACTACCTACGAGCAGTACTTC
CASSQDVISGHTITTYEQYF
>.|TRBV6-4|.|TRBJ1-1
TGTGCCAGCAGTGTGGGGGAGTTGATAAGGGTAGACACTGAAGCTTACTTT
CASSVGELIRVDTEAYF
>TRBD2|TRBV11-2|many|TRBJ2-1
TGTGCCAGCAGCGAAGGACTAGCGGCATACAATGAGCAGTTCTTC
CASSEGLAAYNEQFF
>.|TRBV29-1|.|TRBJ2-5
TGCAGCGCTGTGCTGGAGACCCAGTACTTC
CSAVLETQYF
>TRBD2|TRBV13|.|TRBJ2-1
TGTGCCAGCAGCGCCCAGCGGGGGGAGCAGTTCTTC
CASSAQRGEQFF
>.|TRBV4-1|many|TRBJ2-1
TGCGCCAGCAGCCAAGATACAGTCGATGAGCAGTTCTTC
CASSQDTVDEQFF
>.|TRBV6-6|many|TRBJ1-1
TGTGCCAGCAGTTACAACGCTGAAGCTTTCTTT
CASSYNAEAFF